One T cell receptor beta chain is described in this entry. Its antigen target is currently unknown. No quality values exist for individual bases; no much larger clone is one base distant. Between the V and J ends, shortened by 2 bases and 6 bases respectively, the junction contains 10 bases. The cysteine opens and the phenylalanine closes a CDR3 of 13 amino acids. The read is trimmed to its CDR3 DNA, 39 bases read in frame from base 1. The germline V gene specifies SGHTA as CDR1 and FQGTGA as CDR2. Collaborating institutions collected whole blood in K2EDTA tubes following their own protocols. For TCRbeta analysis, collaborators shipped samples in one of three forms: frozen whole blood, isolated PBMCs, or DNA extracted from either of those sample types. TCRbeta CDR3 regions were amplified from genomic DNA using the immunoSEQ Assay, a bias-controlled multiplex PCR. The paper's processing steps were these. The number of nucleated cells in each sample was estimated by amplification of reference gene primers within the assay. Sequence reads were collapsed and filtered to measure the absolute abundance of every unique TCRbeta CDR3 rearrangement. For each sample, productive Simpson clonality was calculated as the square root of Simpson's diversity index over productive rearrangements. The clones in this table, taken by TCRdb from immuneACCESS, are in-frame only. Not every clone is retained; where verified, under half of the shortfall comes from an unresolved V gene, and the cause of the rest is unknown. V and J calls and clone size come straight from that table; D and trimming were deduced from the DNA. Recorded for this sample are roughly 80,000 clones; 65% to 85% of them occurred a single time. The ten biggest clones cover 3.5% of the sample.

The sample comes from a study of blood T cell repertoires in COVID-19 (dated by TCRdb to the early 2020s). A note on the overall study: Samples covering the acute and convalescent phases of COVID-19 were provided by collaborators in the United States, Italy and Spain. The prospective study material was composed of cDNA or gDNA derived from T cells, B-cell-depleted T cells, or PBMCs. Subjects who had been exposed to COVID-19, were actively infected with it, or had recovered from it provided the deeply sampled blood TCRbeta repertoires that made up the dataset. A freely available public database, intended as a resource for researchers studying the immune response to SARS-CoV-2, is where the repertoires were released. The samples were drawn from two sources: the first 160 participants of the ongoing ImmuneRACE study, and fewer than 1,500 subjects contributed by 6 global collaborators. A de-identified subject ID, COVID-19 status, age in years and sex were almost always included in the sample metadata. Where available, HLA class I and class II types were taken from metadata supplied by the sample provider and were not determined by assay-based typing. On the study overall, not on this receptor specifically: The amount of clinical and demographic metadata varied by source and participant and was provided uncurated.

This TCR derives from a man in his fifties or sixties with acute or convalescent COVID-19. The chain joins TRBV7-3 to TRBJ1-2; no confident D gene assignment can be made. Sequencing was carried out using peripheral blood. The CDR3 loop reads CASSLSSTNGYTF. The DNA sequence reads TGTGCCAGCAGCTTATCCAGTACAAATGGCTACACCTTC.